What follows are 16 T cell receptor beta chains derived from one specimen sequenced in a study of long-term antiretroviral therapy in people with HIV. Investigators performed immunoSEQ version v3.0 at survey level. Using immunoSEQ multiplex PCR, the repertoire was profiled, and TCRdb retains in-frame clones only, with some absent. There are 30,000 to 40,000 clones in the sample; 70% to 90% occur only once, and roughly 13% lies in the top ten. This specimen was unsorted PBMCs, taken 1.1 years after starting antiretroviral therapy. The receptors shown here come from a man aged 18 to 30 with HIV.

This chain connects TRBV4-1 to TRBJ2-2, with a possible D match to TRBD2 (6 bases). The CDR3 has 15 amino acids. Germline-derived CDR1 and CDR2 are MGHRA and YSYEKL. Deletions cut 6 bases from V and 3 bases from J, with 14 bases between. The CDR3 sequence is CASRLRRGDTGELFF. The CDR3 DNA sequence: TGCGCCAGCAGATTAAGGAGGGGCGACACCGGGGAGCTGTTTTTT.

The chain couples TRBV10-3 to TRBJ2-7, with 8 bases identical to TRBD1. V lost 11 bases and J lost 1; bases outside the gene matches: 10. Germline-derived CDR1 and CDR2 are ENHRY and SYGVKD. The CDR3 covers 14 residues. CDR3 DNA: TGTGCCGCTCAGCGGACAGGGATGTCCTACGAGCAGTACTTC. Translated, it gives CAAQRTGMSYEQYF.

In its sample, this clone was seen once. The rearrangement joins TRBV9 to TRBJ2-2; no firm D call. There are 14 residues in the CDR3. Germline V CDR1 and CDR2: SGDLS, YYNGEE. With 4 bases removed from V and 1 base from J, the gap between germline ends came to 8 bases. The CDR3 loop is CASSPSGNTGELFF. The CDR3 coding sequence is TGTGCCAGCAGCCCATCCGGGAACACCGGGGAGCTGTTTTTT.

The chain links TRBV6-1 to TRBJ1-5; tentatively, D is TRBD1 (6 bases). Trimming shortened V by 5 bases and J by 3 bases, and 11 bases separated the two germline ends. Germline V gene data show CDR1 as MNHNS and CDR2 as SASEGT. The CDR3 totals 14 residues. The CDR3 DNA sequence: TGTGCCAGCAGTAGCAGGGGAAACAATCAGCCCCAGCATTTT. This translates into CASSSRGNNQPQHF.

A few counts support this clone. The chain combines TRBV9 with TRBJ2-7, with no clear D. This CDR3 contains 14 residues. V lost 0 bases and J lost 3, with 10 bases in between. The germline V gene encodes CDR1 SGDLS and CDR2 YYNGEE. For the CDR3, the DNA is TGTGCCAGCAGCGTAGGGCTAACCAGCTACGAGCAGTACTTC. Residues: CASSVGLTSYEQYF.

The rearrangement joins TRBV9 to TRBJ2-2; D unclear. The CDR3 has 18 residues. Trimming removed 3 bases at V and 1 base at J, with 19 bases between. Germline loops: CDR1 SGDLS, CDR2 YYNGEE. CDR3 DNA: TGTGCCAGCAGCGCCTCGACACGACTTCCACGGAACACCGGGGAGCTGTTTTTT. Translating it yields CASSASTRLPRNTGELFF.

The rearrangement links TRBV28 to TRBJ2-1; 13 nucleotides agree with TRBD2. The CDR3 is 16 amino acids. Germline-derived CDR1 and CDR2 are MDHEN and SYDVKM. Trimming cost V 4 bases and J 7 bases; bases outside gene matches: 7. The CDR3 region has the DNA TGTGCCAGCAGTTACCCGCGACTAGCGGGAGGAAATGAGCAGTTCTTC. Translated, it gives CASSYPRLAGGNEQFF.

The chain links TRBV18 to TRBJ1-2; D may be TRBD1 (5 bases). From germline, CDR1 is KGHSH and CDR2 LQKENI. Trimming removed 4 bases from V and 3 bases from J, with 15 bases in between. This CDR3 has 15 residues. The CDR3 loop reads CASSLEGTVDYGYTF. The DNA for the CDR3 is TGTGCCAGCTCACTGGAAGGGACCGTAGACTATGGCTACACCTTC.

In its sample, this clone was seen a few times. V is TRBV19 and J is TRBJ1-5; a weak D match, TRBD1 (6 bases). V gave up 3 bases and J gave up 5 bases, with 20 bases separating them. The CDR3 is 17 amino acids. From germline, CDR1 is LNHDA and CDR2 SQIVND (reference sequence). The CDR3 spells CASSINHGGRGDQPQHF. The DNA of the CDR3 is TGTGCCAGTAGTATTAATCATGGGGGGCGAGGGGATCAGCCCCAGCATTTT.

The chain couples TRBV19 to TRBJ1-1, with D hard to call. Germline V CDR1 and CDR2: LNHDA, SQIVND (reference sequence). This CDR3 comprises 13 residues. The V end was cut by 5 bases, the J end by 0 bases, with 7 bases between. This chain's CDR3 is CASSRHLNTEAFF. The CDR3 bases are TGTGCCAGTAGTCGACACCTGAACACTGAAGCTTTCTTT.

The chain links TRBV5-1 to TRBJ2-5; the D gene is possibly TRBD2 (7 bases). The germline V gene has CDR1 SGHRS and CDR2 YFSETQ. Trimming left V 1 base short and J 5 bases short, with 18 bases between. The CDR3 loop spans 16 amino acids. CDR3 nucleotide sequence: TGCGCCAGCAGCTTGCTGGGAGGGGGGGCCGAGGAGACCCAGTACTTC. Amino acids: CASSLLGGGAEETQYF.

The V call is TRBV2, the J call TRBJ1-2, with a weak D call TRBD1 (6 bases). The germline V gene encodes CDR1 SNHLY and CDR2 FYNNEI. The length of the CDR3 is 15 residues. The ends were cut back, 0 bases at V and 2 bases at J, with 10 bases in the middle. The CDR3 loop is CASSEAGRGNYGYTF. In DNA, the CDR3 is TGTGCCAGCAGTGAAGCGGGCAGGGGCAACTATGGCTACACCTTC.

This chain links TRBV12-2 with TRBJ2-7; the D call in the table, TRBD2, was not verified against the DNA. TRBV12-2 corresponds to a pseudogene. The CDR3 is made up of 12 amino acids. For the CDR3, the DNA is TGTGCAAGTCGCTTGGAGGGGAAGGAGCAGTACTTC. It codes for CASRLEGKEQYF.

V usage is TRBV7-8 and J usage is TRBJ2-1; D is possibly TRBD2 (5 bases). This CDR3 is built from 14 residues. CDR1 SGHVS and CDR2 FQNEAQ come from the germline V gene. V lost 6 bases, J lost 0 bases, and 9 bases lay in between. The CDR3 DNA reads as TGTGCCAGCAGTCTGGACTCCTCCTACAATGAGCAGTTCTTC. Its protein product is CASSLDSSYNEQFF.

This chain joins TRBV10-2 and TRBJ1-1; TRBD1 is a possible D gene (6 bases). CDR1 and CDR2 (germline): WSHSY, SAAADI. The CDR3 has 12 residues. V lost 3 bases to trimming and J lost 6 bases, with 8 bases between them. Here the CDR3 reads CASSDYRAEAFF. The CDR3 coding sequence is TGCGCCAGCAGTGATTACAGGGCTGAAGCTTTCTTT.

The chain links TRBV4-3 to TRBJ2-1; either TRBD1 or TRBD2 may supply D (6 bases each). Per the germline V gene, CDR1 is LGHNA and CDR2 is YSLEER. CDR3 length: 17 amino acids. Trimming pared 0 bases from V and 5 bases from J, leaving 17 bases between. The CDR3 spells CASSQDLIQGGNNEQFF. The CDR3 nucleotides read TGCGCCAGCAGCCAAGATCTTATACAGGGCGGGAACAATGAGCAGTTCTTC.